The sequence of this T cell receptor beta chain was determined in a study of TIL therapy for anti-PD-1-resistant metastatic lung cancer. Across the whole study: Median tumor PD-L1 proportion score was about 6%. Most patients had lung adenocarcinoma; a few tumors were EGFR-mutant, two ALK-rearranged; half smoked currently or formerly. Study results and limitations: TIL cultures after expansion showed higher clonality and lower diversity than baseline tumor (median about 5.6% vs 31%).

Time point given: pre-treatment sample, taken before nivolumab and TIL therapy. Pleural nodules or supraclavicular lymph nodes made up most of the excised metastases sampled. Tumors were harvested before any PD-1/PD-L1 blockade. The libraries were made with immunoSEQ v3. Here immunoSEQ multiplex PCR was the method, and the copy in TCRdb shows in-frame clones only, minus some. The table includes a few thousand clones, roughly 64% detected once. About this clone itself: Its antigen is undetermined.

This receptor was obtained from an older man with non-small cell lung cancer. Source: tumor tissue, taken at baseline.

The chain's CDR3 is CASSFTATNEKLFF. The CDR3, as DNA: TGTGCCAGCAGCTTTACAGCAACTAATGAAAAACTGTTTTTT. V usage is TRBV7-6 and J usage is TRBJ1-4; D is uncertain. The CDR3 covers 14 residues. Per germline, CDR1 SGHVS and CDR2 FNYEAQ. Trimming left V 3 bases short and J 0 bases short, with 5 bases between.